The T cell receptor beta chain under discussion was sequenced for a study of PD-L1 blockade in urothelial cancer. Study-wide background: Patients had received 0 to 3 prior chemotherapy regimens. Counts from blood samples showed a median of 141,255 T cells.

Clones were sequenced by immunoSEQ multiplex PCR, and TCRdb holds only the in-frame ones, with some missing. The sample has under 40,000 clones; 80% to 95% are singletons. V dropped 6 bases and J dropped 4; count of bases not matched to a gene: 9. Germline V gene lookup returns CDR1 MDHEN and CDR2 SYDVKM. This CDR3 contains 15 residues. Patients were living with locally advanced or metastatic urothelial carcinoma. The sequence derives from a man between 65 and 80 years old with urothelial cancer. The sample consisted of PBMCs, taken around atezolizumab (anti-PD-L1) treatment. The chain employs TRBV28 and TRBJ2-7; 10 bases match TRBD2. Here the CDR3 DNA reads TGTGCCAGCAGCTCCATACTAGCGGGGCGTTACGAGCAGTACTTC. This sequence encodes CASSSILAGRYEQYF.